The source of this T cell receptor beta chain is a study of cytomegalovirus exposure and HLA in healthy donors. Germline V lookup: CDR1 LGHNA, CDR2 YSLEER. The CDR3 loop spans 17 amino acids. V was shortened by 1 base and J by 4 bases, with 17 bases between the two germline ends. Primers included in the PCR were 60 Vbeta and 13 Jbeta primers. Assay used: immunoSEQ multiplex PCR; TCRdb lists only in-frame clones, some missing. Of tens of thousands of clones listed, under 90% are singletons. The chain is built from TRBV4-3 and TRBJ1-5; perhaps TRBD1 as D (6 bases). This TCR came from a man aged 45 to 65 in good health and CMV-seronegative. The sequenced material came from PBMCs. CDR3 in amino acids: CASSQGYTGNWNQPQHF. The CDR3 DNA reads TGCGCCAGCAGCCAAGGGTATACAGGGAATTGGAATCAGCCCCAGCATTTT.